One sample yielded the 6 T cell receptor beta chains listed below, sequenced in a study of beta chain features in type 1 diabetes. Whole-study results and caveats: TCRB CDR3s were moderately but significantly shorter in Type 1 diabetes patients in all four CD4+ subsets.

Expressed TCRB transcripts were sequenced, since all the RNA that had been isolated was reverse transcribed. Clones were sequenced by immunoSEQ multiplex PCR, and TCRdb holds only the in-frame ones, with some missing. The data contain 300,000 to 350,000 clones, 13% of them singletons. Their cognate antigens are unknown. Sequenced input: naive CD4+ T cells from blood. Every receptor here comes from a woman aged 18-29 years with type 1 diabetes.

The chain combines TRBV27 with TRBJ2-4; 10 bases line up with TRBD2. The germline V gene has CDR1 MNHEY and CDR2 SMNVEV (reference sequence). The CDR3 runs to 17 residues. With V trimmed by 2 bases and J by 0 bases, 4 bases remained unmatched. The CDR3 DNA reads as TGTGCCAGCAGTTTAGTAGCGGGAGGTTTAGCCAAAAACATTCAGTACTTC. This gives the protein CASSLVAGGLAKNIQYF.

This chain connects TRBV15 to TRBJ2-7, with 8 bases that match TRBD2. V was clipped by 2 bases and J by 5 bases; unmatched bases: 11. The CDR3 has 16 residues. Germline CDR1 is LNHNV and CDR2 is YYDKDF (reference sequence). CDR3 coding DNA: TGTGCCACCAGCAGAAAAGCGGGAGCAACCGGGAACGAGCAGTACGTC. This translates into CATSRKAGATGNEQYV.

This clone was picked up a small number of times. The chain carries TRBV11-2 and TRBJ2-3, with 9 bases identical to TRBD1. V was clipped by 1 base and J by 5 bases; unmatched bases: 1. Germline CDR1 and CDR2: SGHAT and FQNNGV. This CDR3 region has 14 residues. The CDR3 loop is CASSLGQGGDTQYF. CDR3 nucleotides: TGTGCCAGCAGCTTAGGACAGGGGGGAGATACGCAGTATTTT.

The gene calls are TRBV5-4 and TRBJ2-5; 8 bases align to TRBD2. Germline V gene sequence: CDR1 SGHNT, CDR2 YYREEE (reference sequence). This CDR3 contains 14 residues. Trimming took 2 bases from V and 6 from J; bases not matched to a gene: 6. CDR3 nucleotides: TGTGCCAGCAGCTTACCGGGACTAGTCAAGACCCAGTACTTC. This codes for CASSLPGLVKTQYF.

V is TRBV4-3 and J is TRBJ2-2; D not certain. Germline V gene data show CDR1 as LGHNA and CDR2 as YSLEER. This CDR3 region has 14 residues. Trimming removed 0 bases from V and 7 bases from J, with 9 bases in between. The CDR3 here is CASSQESLIGELFF. CDR3 bases: TGCGCCAGCAGCCAAGAGAGCCTTATCGGGGAGCTGTTTTTT.

This chain connects TRBV27 to TRBJ2-3; D perhaps matches TRBD2 (6 bases). The germline gives CDR1 MNHEY, CDR2 SMNVEV (reference sequence). V was cut by 3 bases and J by 4 bases, with 17 bases left in between. The CDR3 consists of 16 residues. The CDR3: CASSLGLTSGPDTQYF. The DNA of the CDR3 is TGTGCCAGCAGTTTGGGGTTGACTAGTGGCCCAGATACGCAGTATTTT.